Listed below are T cell receptor beta chains from one sample, sequenced in a study of CD8+CD57+ T cells in acquired aplastic anemia. TCRdb itself ran the reads through MiXCR, one entry per CDR3 protein. Counted here are 150,000 to 200,000 distinct CDR3 sequences, approximately 48% occurring once; the ten biggest clones make up roughly 13%. The sequenced sample was sorted CD4+, CD8+, or CD8+CD57+ T cells (not recorded which) from PBMCs. All receptors come from a human donor with aplastic anemia. Each CDR3 is given without its conserved first and last residue.

V gene,CDR3 protein
TRBV14,ASSQNDRRDEKLF
TRBV20-1,SASTSGGAVGEQY
TRBV19,ASTKQQGSYYEQY
TRBV15,ATSRVNRGSYEQY
TRBV25-1,ASRETGTSGVNEQF
TRBV10-3,AISEPGALNTEAF
TRBV25-1,ASSVTGTNTIY
TRBV2,ASRLADYEQY
TRBV20-1,SARGRGAAYEQY
TRBV9,ASSFQRASGSTDTQY
TRBV5-5,ASSFMLGQPQH
TRBV20-1,SAPAGGPFYGYT
TRBV19,ASRMMQGASGEQY
TRBV9,ASSVTTGADYGYT
TRBV24-1,AIEPRADYGYT
TRBV14,ASSQVRVNEQY
TRBV4-3,ASSQEGTGAYEQY
TRBV7-3,ASSLSRNTEAF